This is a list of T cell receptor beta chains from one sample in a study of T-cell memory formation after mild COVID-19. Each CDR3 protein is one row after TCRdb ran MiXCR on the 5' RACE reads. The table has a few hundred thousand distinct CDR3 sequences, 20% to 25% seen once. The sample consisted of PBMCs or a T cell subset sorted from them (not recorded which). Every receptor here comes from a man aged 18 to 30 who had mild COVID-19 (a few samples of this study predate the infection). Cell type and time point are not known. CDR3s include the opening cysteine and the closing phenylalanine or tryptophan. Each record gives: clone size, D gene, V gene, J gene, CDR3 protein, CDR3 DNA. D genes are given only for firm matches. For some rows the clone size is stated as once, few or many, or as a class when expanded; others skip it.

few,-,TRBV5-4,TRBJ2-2,CASSRQPNTGELFF,TGTGCCAGCAGTCGGCAGCCGAACACCGGGGAGCTGTTTTTT
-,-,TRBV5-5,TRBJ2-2,CASRTAGANTGELFF,TGTGCCAGCAGAACCGCAGGTGCGAACACCGGGGAGCTGTTTTTT
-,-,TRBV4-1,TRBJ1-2,CASSQGADYGYTF,TGCGCCAGCAGTCAGGGAGCCGACTATGGCTACACCTTC
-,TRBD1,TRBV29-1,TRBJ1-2,CSVEGTENYGYTF,TGCAGCGTTGAGGGGACAGAAAACTATGGCTACACCTTC
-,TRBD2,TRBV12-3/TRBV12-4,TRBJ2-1,CASFERGENEQFF,TGTGCCAGCTTCGAGCGGGGTGAGAATGAGCAGTTCTTC
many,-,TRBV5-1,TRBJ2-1,CASSFGAIVNEQFF,TGCGCCAGCAGCTTTGGCGCGATCGTCAATGAGCAGTTCTTC
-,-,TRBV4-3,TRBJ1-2,CASSQEEVGAHYGYTF,TGCGCCAGCAGCCAAGAGGAAGTGGGGGCCCACTATGGCTACACCTTC
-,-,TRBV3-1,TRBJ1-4,CASSLRRSTNEKLFF,TGTGCCAGCAGCCTGCGACGGTCAACTAATGAAAAACTGTTTTTT
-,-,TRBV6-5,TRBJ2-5,CASSYLALQETQYF,TGTGCCAGCAGTTACCTGGCACTTCAAGAGACCCAGTACTTC
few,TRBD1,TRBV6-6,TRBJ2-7,CASTRGQAAYEQYF,TGTGCCAGCACCCGGGGACAGGCGGCCTACGAGCAGTACTTC
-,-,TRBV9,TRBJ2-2,CASSASGGLSTGELFF,TGTGCCAGCAGCGCTTCCGGGGGCCTTTCCACCGGGGAGCTGTTTTTT
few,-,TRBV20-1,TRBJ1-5,CSARDSVNQPQHF,TGCAGTGCTAGAGACAGTGTTAATCAGCCCCAGCATTTT
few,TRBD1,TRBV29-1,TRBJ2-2,CSISDRGLTGELFF,TGCAGCATATCGGACAGGGGGCTCACCGGGGAGCTGTTTTTT
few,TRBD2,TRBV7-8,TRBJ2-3,CASSLPRREGNTDTQYF,TGTGCCAGCAGCTTACCTCGTAGGGAGGGTAATACAGATACGCAGTATTTT
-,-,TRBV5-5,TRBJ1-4,CASSPGRGGEKLFF,TGTGCCAGCAGCCCGGGACGGGGTGGAGAAAAACTGTTTTTT
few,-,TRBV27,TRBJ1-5,CASRMGVRNQPQHF,TGTGCCAGCAGAATGGGGGTCCGCAATCAGCCCCAGCATTTT